This TCR beta chain was sequenced for a study of shared clonotypes between healthy human individuals. The CDR3 runs 15 residues. Germline lookup yields CDR1 GTSNPN and CDR2 SVGIG (reference sequence). The V gene lost 5 bases and the J gene lost 3 bases, with 14 bases spanning the gap. Clones were sequenced by immunoSEQ multiplex PCR, and TCRdb holds only the in-frame ones, with some missing. The data contain 2 million to 2.5 million clones, roughly 95% of them singletons. This clonotype was obtained from a man aged 18 to 30 in good health. The chain carries TRBV30 and TRBJ1-6, with a possible D match to TRBD1 (6 bases). What was sequenced was naive CD4+ T cells sorted from blood. Subset: CD45RA+ positively selected. CDR3 protein: CAWLPAGVYNSPLHF. CDR3 nucleotide sequence: TGTGCCTGGCTTCCCGCAGGGGTCTATAATTCACCCCTCCACTTT.